One and the same sample provided the 2 T cell receptor beta chains below, sequenced in a study of CD8 T cells in Susac syndrome (dated by TCRdb to the late 2010s). Library construction relied on the immunoSEQ multiplex PCR assay. RNA was extracted with the RNeasy kit and about 0.5 to 1 ug was reverse transcribed using random hexamers. TCRdb reprocessed the public reads (quality trimming at Q25 with fastp, clone calling with MiXCR) and kept in-frame beta chains. When rows share a CDR3 protein, they turn into one entry using the most common DNA and genes. For this sample the table gives approximately 180,000 distinct CDR3 sequences, of which 90% to 95% were detected only once. The top ten hold approximately 0.09% of the sample. Sequencing was done on a sample of CD4+ T cells from PBMCs. These TCRs come from a human donor with Susac syndrome.

The chain recombines TRBV7-9 with TRBJ1-2; tentatively, D is TRBD1 (6 bases). Germline CDR1 SEHNR, CDR2 FQNEAQ (reference sequence). Trimming removed 3 bases at V and 7 bases at J, with 15 bases between. The CDR3 spans 14 residues. CDR3 loop: CASSFPDRWAGYTF. As DNA, the CDR3 is TGTGCCAGCAGCTTCCCGGACAGATGGGCTGGCTACACCTTC.

The V call is TRBV10-3, the J call TRBJ2-2; D perhaps matches TRBD2 (6 bases). Trimming pared 4 bases from V and 3 bases from J, leaving 12 bases between. The CDR3 length is 15 residues. The germline V gene encodes CDR1 ENHRY and CDR2 SYGVKD. CDR3 residues: CAISGQEGYTGELFF. DNA for the CDR3: TGTGCCATCAGTGGGCAGGAGGGTTACACCGGGGAGCTGTTTTTT.